This paragraph reports one T cell receptor (beta chain). The antigen is unknown. Researchers ran the PCR with 60 Vbeta and 13 Jbeta primers. The repertoire was sequenced with immunoSEQ multiplex PCR; TCRdb's copy has only in-frame clones and lacks some. The sample gives some 130,000 clones, 85% to 90% of which show up once; under 7.5% is in the top ten. This entry comes from a study of cytomegalovirus exposure and HLA in healthy donors. The overall study: A preliminary data release comprised roughly 80 million unique TCRs obtained from HLA-typed donors.

V gave up 0 bases and J gave up 2 bases, with 13 bases separating them. The CDR3 is 16 amino acids. Germline CDR1 is ENHRY and CDR2 is SYGVKD. Points from the study as a whole: Based on reports, TCR beta sequences accurately predicted HLA-A and HLA-B alleles for most subjects. About 87% or about 30% of the time was how often most TCR beta V segments were productive, according to an earlier analysis. Equally common other TCR beta chains were less clonally expanded than HLA-associated ones, a later analysis found.

V is TRBV10-3 and J is TRBJ1-2, with D perhaps TRBD1 (6 bases). The specimen was PBMCs. The TCR was taken from a woman aged 30 to 39 in good health and CMV-seropositive. This CDR3 reads CAISESLGGANYGYTF. The CDR3 nucleotides read TGTGCCATCAGTGAGTCCCTCGGGGGGGCCAACTATGGCTACACCTTC.